This T cell receptor (beta chain) originates from a study of preoperative IRX-2 immunotherapy in early breast cancer. Treatment meaning: preoperative locoregional IRX-2 cytokine immunotherapy. Preoperative locoregional IRX-2 cytokine immunotherapy was tested in the phase Ib source study. Generated by immunoSEQ multiplex PCR, the TCRdb table keeps only in-frame clones and is missing some. The sample contains fewer than 70,000 clones, less than 95% of which appear only once. The CDR3 length is 14 residues. The germline CDR1 and CDR2 sequences are SEHNR and FQNEAQ (reference sequence). V was clipped by 3 bases and J by 6 bases, with 12 bases between them.

This material was acquired from a patient treated with IRX-2 immunotherapy. The chain carries TRBV7-9 and TRBJ2-1; tentatively, D is TRBD1 (5 bases). This clonotype was sampled from a human donor with breast cancer. Here the CDR3 reads CASSLTAMVNEQFF. Written as DNA, the CDR3 is TGTGCCAGCAGCTTGACAGCAATGGTCAATGAGCAGTTCTTC.